Listed below are T cell receptor beta chains from one sample, sequenced in a study of control samples from healthy donors and cancer patients. Only in-frame clones appear in the TCRdb table, and some are missing; sequencing was by immunoSEQ multiplex PCR. The sample carries approximately 140,000 clones, roughly 90% recorded once. The sequencing input was PBMCs. These TCRs come from a man in his forties or fifties with head and neck cancer. The CDR3 runs from the conserved cysteine through the conserved F or W. D genes are given only for firm matches. Clone sizes are given selectively: once, few, many, or a class where the clone is expanded.

V gene	clone size	D gene	J gene	CDR3 DNA	CDR3 protein
TRBV7-9	-	-	TRBJ2-1	TGTGCCAGCAGCCACACAGGAGGGGGCTCCGGCTACAATGAGCAGTTCTTC	CASSHTGGGSGYNEQFF
TRBV5-8	-	-	TRBJ1-5	TGTGCCAGCAGTCGCGACTGGACCGGGCCCCAGCATTTT	CASSRDWTGPQHF
TRBV27	-	-	TRBJ2-2	TGTGCCAGCAGTTTCTTTGGGGCGAACACCGGGGAGCTGTTTTTT	CASSFFGANTGELFF
TRBV5-8	-	TRBD1	TRBJ1-1	TGTGCCAGCAGCCAATTACCCGGGACAGGTATGGGGAAGAACACTGAAGCTTTCTTT	CASSQLPGTGMGKNTEAFF
TRBV15	-	TRBD2	TRBJ2-1	TGTGCCACCAGCAGAGATCGGGGGAGGGGATACAATGAGCAGTTCTTC	CATSRDRGRGYNEQFF
TRBV3-1/TRBV3-2	-	-	TRBJ1-5	TGTGCCAGCAGCCAAGCGCGGGGGCCCCAGCATTTT	CASSQARGPQHF
TRBV19	-	-	TRBJ1-1	TGTGCCAGTACCATGATGGGAGGGAACACTGAAGCTTTCTTT	CASTMMGGNTEAFF
TRBV9	-	-	TRBJ1-1	TGTGCCAGCAGCGGTTCGATGAACACTGAAGCTTTCTTT	CASSGSMNTEAFF
TRBV19	-	-	TRBJ2-7	TGTGCCAGTATCGCGCGACTAGGGCAGTACTTC	CASIARLGQYF
TRBV11-2	-	TRBD1	TRBJ1-1	TGTGCCAGCAGCTTAGACCCACAGGGGACCACTGAAGCTTTCTTT	CASSLDPQGTTEAFF
TRBV5-1	-	TRBD2	TRBJ2-3	TGCGCCAGCAGCTTGGCACTAGCGGAAGATACGCAGTATTTT	CASSLALAEDTQYF
TRBV11-3	-	-	TRBJ2-1	TGTGCCAGCAGCTTACAGGGGCCTGGGGATAATGAGCAGTTCTTC	CASSLQGPGDNEQFF
TRBV5-1	-	-	TRBJ2-2	TGCGCCAGCACGCTACTAGGGGCCGGGGAGCTGTTTTTT	CASTLLGAGELFF
TRBV18	once	-	TRBJ1-1	TGTGCCAGCTCACCACCCCCCGCGGACACCCGGGACGGGGCAGCTTTCTTT	CASSPPPADTRDGAAFF
TRBV3-1/TRBV3-2	-	TRBD2	TRBJ2-3	TGTGCCAGCAGCCAAGGCCCGACTAGCGGACCCACAGATACGCAGTATTTT	CASSQGPTSGPTDTQYF
TRBV18	once	-	TRBJ2-6	TGTGCCAGCTCACCTAGGACCCCCTCGAGGTATACGGATTCCTCTGGGGCCAACGTCCTGACTTTC	CASSPRTPSRYTDSSGANVLTF
TRBV15	-	-	TRBJ2-7	TGTGCCACCCGGGACTCCAATTCCTACGAGCAGTACTTC	CATRDSNSYEQYF
TRBV6-5	once	-	TRBJ2-1	TGTGCCAGCGCAGGGACAAGAGACAATGAGCAGTTCTTC	CASAGTRDNEQFF
TRBV4-1	-	-	TRBJ1-2	TGCGCCAGCAGCCAAGGTGGCGGGGAGGACAGTTCCGTCTATGGCTACACCTTC	CASSQGGGEDSSVYGYTF
TRBV27	-	TRBD2	TRBJ2-3	TGTGCCAGCAGTTTACTCCATAGCGGGGGCATGGGGTATACGCAGTATTTT	CASSLLHSGGMGYTQYF
TRBV2	-	-	TRBJ2-2	TGTGCCAGCAGAAGGGGGGGTACCGGGGAGCTGTTTTTT	CASRRGGTGELFF
TRBV28	-	TRBD1	TRBJ2-5	TGTGCCAGCAGTTCTCGACAGGGGGCTTTGGAGACCCAGTACTTC	CASSSRQGALETQYF
TRBV28	once	TRBD2	TRBJ2-7	TGTGCCAGCAGTCCCTACCCTAGCGGGAGGGGGCACGAGCAGTACTTC	CASSPYPSGRGHEQYF
TRBV4-2	-	-	TRBJ1-3	TGTGCCAGCAGCCAAAACTCGGCAGACACCATATATTTT	CASSQNSADTIYF
TRBV24-1	-	TRBD1	TRBJ2-7	TGTGCCACCAGTGATTGGGACAGGGCCTACGAGCAGTACTTC	CATSDWDRAYEQYF
TRBV19	-	-	TRBJ1-4	TGTGCCAGTAGGAGGGAAGCAACTAATGAAAAACTGTTTTTT	CASRREATNEKLFF
TRBV5-1	-	TRBD1	TRBJ2-2	TGCGCCAGCAGCCCGGGGACAGGGGAAAGGGAGCTGTTTTTT	CASSPGTGERELFF
TRBV13	-	TRBD2	TRBJ2-1	TGTGCCAGCAGCTATTTTCGGGGGGGACGGAATGAGCAGTTCTTC	CASSYFRGGRNEQFF
TRBV11-2	-	TRBD1	TRBJ1-6	TGTGCCAGCAGCCAGACAGGGGTTATTTTACCCCTCCACTTT	CASSQTGVILPLHF
TRBV19	-	-	TRBJ1-6	TGTGCCAGTAGTATAGGATGGGGAGATTCACCCCTCCACTTT	CASSIGWGDSPLHF
TRBV18	once	-	TRBJ2-1	TGTGCCAGCTCACCGGGATCAAACAATGAGCAGTTCTTC	CASSPGSNNEQFF
TRBV10-3	few	-	TRBJ1-2	TGTGCCATCAGTTGGGACTATGGCTACACCTTC	CAISWDYGYTF
TRBV4-1	-	-	TRBJ2-1	TGCGCCAGCAGCCAAGTCGACAGCAATGAGCAGTTCTTC	CASSQVDSNEQFF
TRBV15	-	-	TRBJ1-1	TGTGCCACCAGAACCATGAACACTGAAGCTTTCTTT	CATRTMNTEAFF
TRBV18	once	TRBD2	TRBJ2-1	TGTGCCAGCTCACCAACTAGCGGGGGGGCCGATGAGCAGTTCTTC	CASSPTSGGADEQFF
TRBV6-6	-	-	TRBJ1-1	TGTGCCAGCAGTTCCCTCCCTGTAGGGATGAACACTGAAGCTTTCTTT	CASSSLPVGMNTEAFF
TRBV9	-	-	TRBJ1-6	TGTGCCAGCAGCGTAGAGGGACAACACTCCTATAATTCACCCCTCCACTTT	CASSVEGQHSYNSPLHF
TRBV6-5	once	-	TRBJ1-3	TGTGCCAGCACCAGGGAAGTCCCACCAAAATATTTT	CASTREVPPKYF
TRBV29-1	-	-	TRBJ2-1	TGCAGCGTTGAAGATCAGTCAGCTAGTAACGAGCAGTTCTTC	CSVEDQSASNEQFF
TRBV27	-	TRBD2	TRBJ2-7	TGTGCCAGCAGTCGGGGCGGGAGCCTTTCCTACGAGCAGTACTTC	CASSRGGSLSYEQYF
TRBV6-4	-	-	TRBJ1-1	TGTGCCAGCAGTTCAACGGCGGAGACTGAAGCTTTCTTT	CASSSTAETEAFF
TRBV18	-	-	TRBJ2-5	TGTGCCAGCTCACCTCTCCAAGAGACCCAGTACTTC	CASSPLQETQYF